This paragraph reports one TCR beta chain. As yet, its antigen is unknown. The sample comes from a study of molecular identifiers for immune sequencing clone quantification. Study-wide findings and caveats: Clones carrying above 20 RNA copies accounted for over 97% of effector molecules, under 1% in naive cells. Sharing of a barcode by identical TCR molecules could cause highly expanded clone sizes to be underestimated.

Both previously described methods and listed TCR primers were employed to make bulk TCR libraries. TCRdb reanalysed the PCR reads using MiXCR and keeps one entry per CDR3 protein. The sample shows approximately 590,000 distinct CDR3 sequences, 25% of them seen only once. Trimming removed 3 bases from V and 5 bases from J, with 10 bases in between. CDR1 is SQVTM, CDR2 ANQGSEA, per germline. The CDR3 length is 12 residues. Naive CD8 T cells underwent sorting with the CD8+CD4-CCR7+CD45RA+ definition. The sequenced sample consisted of naive CD8+ T cells from blood, with Jurkat cell RNA spiked in. Subset described: FACS-sorted CD8+CD4-CCR7+CD45RA+ naive T cells. The sequence was obtained from a human donor in good health. Some libraries in this study had Jurkat cell RNA spiked in. The V call is TRBV29-1, the J call TRBJ2-5; D might be TRBD1 or TRBD2, each matching 6 bases. Written as DNA, the CDR3 is TGCAGCGTTGACTGGGGGGCCGAGACCCAGTACTTC. Translated: CSVDWGAETQYF.